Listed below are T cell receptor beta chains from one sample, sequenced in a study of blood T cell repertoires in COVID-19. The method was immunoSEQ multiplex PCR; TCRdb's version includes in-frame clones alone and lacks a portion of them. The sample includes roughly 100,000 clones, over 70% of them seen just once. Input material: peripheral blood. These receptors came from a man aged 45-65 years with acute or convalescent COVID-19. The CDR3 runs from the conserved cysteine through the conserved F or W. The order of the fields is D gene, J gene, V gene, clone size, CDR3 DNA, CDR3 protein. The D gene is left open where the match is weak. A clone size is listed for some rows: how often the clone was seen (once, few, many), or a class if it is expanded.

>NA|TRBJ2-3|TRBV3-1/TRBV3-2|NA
TGTGCCAGCAGCCAACTTTTAGGGGCAGATACGCAGTATTTT
CASSQLLGADTQYF
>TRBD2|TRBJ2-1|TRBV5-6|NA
TGTGCCAGCAGCTCCCGACTAGCTCAGCGGGACAATGAGCAGTTCTTC
CASSSRLAQRDNEQFF
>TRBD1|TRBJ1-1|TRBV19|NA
TGTGCCAGTAGTGCGTACAGGGGGAGAGGTACTGAAGCTTTCTTT
CASSAYRGRGTEAFF
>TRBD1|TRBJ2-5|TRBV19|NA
TGTGCCAGTTCCCTGGGACAGGGGTTACAGACCCAGTACTTC
CASSLGQGLQTQYF
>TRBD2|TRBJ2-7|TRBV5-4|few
TGTGCCAGCAGCTTCGGGACTAAAGCGGCCGAGCAGTACTTC
CASSFGTKAAEQYF
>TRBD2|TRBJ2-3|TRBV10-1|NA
TGCGCCAGCAGCGATAGCGGGAGGGGGGATACGCAGTATTTT
CASSDSGRGDTQYF
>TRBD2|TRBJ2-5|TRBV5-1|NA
TGCGCCAGCAGCCCGGCTGTTCTTGGACTAGCGGGAGTGGAGACCCAGTACTTC
CASSPAVLGLAGVETQYF
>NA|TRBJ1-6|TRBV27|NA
TGTGCCAGCAGTTATAAAGAGAATTCACCCCTCCACTTT
CASSYKENSPLHF
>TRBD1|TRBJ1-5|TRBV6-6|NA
TGTGCCAGCAGTTACTTCCTCGGGACAGGGAGACAGCCCCAGCATTTT
CASSYFLGTGRQPQHF
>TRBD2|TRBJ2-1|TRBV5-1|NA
TGCGCCAGCAGCCCAGCCGGGACTAGCGGGACTGAGCAGTTCTTC
CASSPAGTSGTEQFF
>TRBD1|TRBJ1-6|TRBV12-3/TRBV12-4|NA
TGTGCCAGCAGGGGGACAGGCGATTCACCCCTCCACTTT
CASRGTGDSPLHF
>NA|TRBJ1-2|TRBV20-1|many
TGCAGTGCCCCGACACGCTATGGCTACACCTTC
CSAPTRYGYTF
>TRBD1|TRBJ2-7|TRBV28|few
TGTGCCAGCAGCCCTGCAGGGACAGGGGGCACCTACGAGCAGTACTTC
CASSPAGTGGTYEQYF
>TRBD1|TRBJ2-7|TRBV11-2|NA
TGTGCCAGCAGCTTAGGGGGGACAGGGGGGTTCTCCTACGAGCAGTACTTC
CASSLGGTGGFSYEQYF
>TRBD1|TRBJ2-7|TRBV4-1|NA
TGCGCCAGCAGCCAAGATCCGACAGGGGGCCTCTACGAGCAGTACTTC
CASSQDPTGGLYEQYF
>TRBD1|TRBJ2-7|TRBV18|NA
TGTGCCAGCTCAAGGACAGGGGTGGACGAGCAGTACTTC
CASSRTGVDEQYF
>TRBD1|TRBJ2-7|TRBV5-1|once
TGCGCCAGCAGCTACCGGGACAGGGTGGACGAGCAGTACTTC
CASSYRDRVDEQYF
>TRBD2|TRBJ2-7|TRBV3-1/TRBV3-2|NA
TGTGCCAGCAGCCAGGGACTAGATGGCGAGCAGTACTTC
CASSQGLDGEQYF
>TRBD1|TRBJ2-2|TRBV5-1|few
TGCGCCAGCAGGGGTTGGACAGGGTCCACCGGGGAGCTGTTTTTT
CASRGWTGSTGELFF
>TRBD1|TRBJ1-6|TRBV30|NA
TGTGCCTGGGAAGGGACAGGCTCCTATAATTCACCCCTCCACTTT
CAWEGTGSYNSPLHF
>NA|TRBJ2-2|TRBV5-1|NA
TGCGCCAGCAGTCTAGAATCCAGGGGCACCGGGGAGCTGTTTTTT
CASSLESRGTGELFF
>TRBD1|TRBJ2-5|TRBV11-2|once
TGTGCCAGCAGCTGGGGACAGGGACCCGAGACCCAGTACTTC
CASSWGQGPETQYF
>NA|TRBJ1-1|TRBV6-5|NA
TGTGCCAGCAGTTACTCGCGGCAGGGCCATGAAGCTTTCTTT
CASSYSRQGHEAFF
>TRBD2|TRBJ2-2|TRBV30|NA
TGTGCCTCGTCCGGGACTAGCGGGAGGAACACCGGGGAGCTGTTTTTT
CASSGTSGRNTGELFF
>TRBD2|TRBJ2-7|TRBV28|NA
TGTGCCAGCAGTCTTCCACTCCAGCGGGAGGGCCTGGGAAGCTACGAGCAGTACTTC
CASSLPLQREGLGSYEQYF
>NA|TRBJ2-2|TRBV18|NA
TGTGCCAGCTCATCAGGACTGAGCACCGGGGAGCTGTTTTTT
CASSSGLSTGELFF
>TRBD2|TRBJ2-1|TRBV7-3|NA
TGTGCCAGCAGCTCCAGACTAGCGGGAGTGGTTGAGCAGTTCTTC
CASSSRLAGVVEQFF
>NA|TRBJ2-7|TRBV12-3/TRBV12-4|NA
TGTGCCAGCAGCCGAGGGTACGAGCAGTACTTC
CASSRGYEQYF
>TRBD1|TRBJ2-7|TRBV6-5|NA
TGTGCCAGCAGTTACGGGACAGCGAGCTCCTACGAGCAGTACTTC
CASSYGTASSYEQYF
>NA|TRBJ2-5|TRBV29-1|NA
TGCAGCGTCGCAGGGTCACAGCGAGAGACCCAGTACTTC
CSVAGSQRETQYF
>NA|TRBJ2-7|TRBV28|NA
TGTGCCAGCAGTTTCTCGGACTCTTACGAGCAGTACTTC
CASSFSDSYEQYF
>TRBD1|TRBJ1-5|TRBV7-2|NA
TGTGCCAGCAGCCTGATGGGACAGGGGAATCAGCCCCAGCATTTT
CASSLMGQGNQPQHF
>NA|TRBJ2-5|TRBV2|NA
TGTGCCAGCAGGGAGGGGGAGACCCAGTACTTC
CASREGETQYF
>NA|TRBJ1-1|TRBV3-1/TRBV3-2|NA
TGTGCCAGCAGCCAGGGTCGGGGCACTGAAGCTTTCTTT
CASSQGRGTEAFF
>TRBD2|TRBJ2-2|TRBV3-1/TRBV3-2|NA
TGTGCCAGCAGGGATAGCGGGAGTCGGTACACCGGGGAGCTGTTTTTT
CASRDSGSRYTGELFF
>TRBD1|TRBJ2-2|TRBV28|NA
TGTGCCAGCACCCGACAGGGGGGGACCGGGGAGCTGTTTTTT
CASTRQGGTGELFF
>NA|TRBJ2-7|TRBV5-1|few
TGCGCCAGCAGGAGAGTTGGGGCGCCGGTAACCTACGAGCAGTACTTC
CASRRVGAPVTYEQYF
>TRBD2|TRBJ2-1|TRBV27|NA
TGTGCCAGCAGCACTAGCGGGAGGGGAAATGAGCAGTTCTTC
CASSTSGRGNEQFF
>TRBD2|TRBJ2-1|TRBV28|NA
TGTGCCAGCAGTGGACTAGCGGGAGTGGAGTTCTTC
CASSGLAGVEFF
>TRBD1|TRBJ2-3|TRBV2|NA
TGTGCCAGCAGTGCCGGGACAGGGCGTTCAGATACGCAGTATTTT
CASSAGTGRSDTQYF
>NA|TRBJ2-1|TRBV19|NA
TGTGCCAGTAGTGGCCGGGAGTCACACACCACCAATGAGCAGTTCTTC
CASSGRESHTTNEQFF
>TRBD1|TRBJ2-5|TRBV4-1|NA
TGCGCCAGCAGCACGGGACAGGGGGCACGGGAGACCCAGTACTTC
CASSTGQGARETQYF
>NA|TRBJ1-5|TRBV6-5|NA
TGTGCCAGCAGTTCGACAGGCCTCAATCAGCCCCAGCATTTT
CASSSTGLNQPQHF
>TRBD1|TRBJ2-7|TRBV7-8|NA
TGTGCCAGCAGCTTAGAGGGACAGTCCTACGAGCAGTACTTC
CASSLEGQSYEQYF
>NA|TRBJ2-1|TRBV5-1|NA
TGCGCCAGCAGACGCGAATCCTTAGCGGACTCCTACAATGAGCAGTTCTTC
CASRRESLADSYNEQFF
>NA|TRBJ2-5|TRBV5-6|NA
TGTGCCAGCAGCTTAGGACAGAACCAAGAGACCCAGTACTTC
CASSLGQNQETQYF
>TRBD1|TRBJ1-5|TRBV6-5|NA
TGTGCCACCCTCAGGGGACAGGGCAGCAATCAGCCCCAGCATTTT
CATLRGQGSNQPQHF
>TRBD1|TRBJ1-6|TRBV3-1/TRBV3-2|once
TGTGCCAGCAGCCAAGCCCGGGACAGGTATTCACCCCTCCACTTT
CASSQARDRYSPLHF
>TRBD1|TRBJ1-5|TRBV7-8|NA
TGTGCCAGCAGCTCCCGGACAGGCCACAATCAGCCCCAGCATTTT
CASSSRTGHNQPQHF
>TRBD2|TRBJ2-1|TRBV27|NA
TGTGCCAGCAGTTCCCCCTCGGGAGGCCGGGAAAATGAGCAGTTCTTC
CASSSPSGGRENEQFF
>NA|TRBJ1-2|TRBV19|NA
TGTGCCACTAGAGACAGAGGCTATGGCTACACCTTC
CATRDRGYGYTF
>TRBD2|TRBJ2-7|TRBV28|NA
TGTGCCAGCAAAACTAGCGGGAGCTTCTACGAGCAGTACTTC
CASKTSGSFYEQYF
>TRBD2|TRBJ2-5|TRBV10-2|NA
TGCGCCAGCACCCGGACTAGCGGGAGCTTGGAGACCCAGTACTTC
CASTRTSGSLETQYF
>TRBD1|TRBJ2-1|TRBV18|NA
TGTGCCAGCTCACCTTCAATCTCACAGGGGTCCTCCTACAATGAGCAGTTCTTC
CASSPSISQGSSYNEQFF
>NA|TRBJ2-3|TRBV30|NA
TGTGCCTGGTCTCAGAACACAGATACGCAGTATTTT
CAWSQNTDTQYF
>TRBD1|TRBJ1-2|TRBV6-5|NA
TGTGCCAGCAGCCGGGACAGGGACTGGAGTGGCTACACCTTC
CASSRDRDWSGYTF
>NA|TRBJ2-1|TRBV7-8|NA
TGTGCCAGCAGCCGCGGTGAGCAGTTCTTC
CASSRGEQFF
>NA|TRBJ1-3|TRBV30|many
TGTGCCTGGAGTAGAGGGGGCTCTGGAAACACCATATATTTT
CAWSRGGSGNTIYF
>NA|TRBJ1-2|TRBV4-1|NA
TGCGCCAGCAGCTCAAATGGGGGCTGGGGCTACACCTTC
CASSSNGGWGYTF
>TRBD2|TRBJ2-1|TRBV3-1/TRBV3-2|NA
TGTGCCAGCGGCGGCGGACTAGCGGGATACAATGAGCAGTTCTTC
CASGGGLAGYNEQFF